This TCR beta chain appears in the sequencing data of a study of vaccination effects on CD4 cells after COVID-19. Study observations and caveats: Early post-infection timepoints were missing from the study, which also had few convalescent patients.

V shed 4 bases and J shed 1 base, with 11 bases lying between them. From germline, CDR1 is SGHRS and CDR2 YFSETQ. This CDR3 contains 15 residues. This clone was seen only a few times. No antigen is known for it. The repertoire was sequenced with immunoSEQ multiplex PCR; TCRdb's copy has only in-frame clones and lacks some. The sample includes tens of thousands of clones, approximately 76% seen only once; the top ten take approximately 2.8%. The ViraFEST assay expanded antigen-specific CD4+ T cells with viral peptide pools before sequencing. Culture lasted about ten days before CD4+ T cell isolation. Vaccinated recipients, who were negative for nucleocapsid antibodies, had no history of SARS-CoV-2 infection. IL-2 at about 10 IU/ml and peptides at 9.5 to 10 ug/ml were added to cultured PBMC, around 1.9 million per well.

This TCR was sampled from a human donor who received a COVID-19 vaccine. Sequencing was performed on CD4+ T cells from PBMCs cultured with HCoV-NL63 spike peptides, taken before COVID-19 vaccination. This sequence joins TRBV5-1 and TRBJ2-2; D gene ambiguous. The CDR3 is CASSLPLGNTGELFF. CDR3 in DNA: TGCGCCAGCAGCCTCCCCCTAGGGAACACCGGGGAGCTGTTTTTT.